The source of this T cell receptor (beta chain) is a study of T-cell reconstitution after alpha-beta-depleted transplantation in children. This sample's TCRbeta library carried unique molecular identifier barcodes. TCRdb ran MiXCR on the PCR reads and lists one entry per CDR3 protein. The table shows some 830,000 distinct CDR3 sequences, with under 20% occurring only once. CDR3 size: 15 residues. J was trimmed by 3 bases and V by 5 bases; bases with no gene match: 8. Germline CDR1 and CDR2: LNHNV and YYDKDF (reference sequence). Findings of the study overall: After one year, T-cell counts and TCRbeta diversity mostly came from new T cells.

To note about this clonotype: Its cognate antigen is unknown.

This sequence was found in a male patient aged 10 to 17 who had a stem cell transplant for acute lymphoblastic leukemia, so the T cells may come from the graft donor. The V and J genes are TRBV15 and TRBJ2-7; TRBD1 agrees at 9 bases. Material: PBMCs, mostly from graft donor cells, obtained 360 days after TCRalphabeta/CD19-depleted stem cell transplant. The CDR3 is CATSGRRDRDYEQYF. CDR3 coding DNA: TGTGCCACCAGCGGTAGAAGGGACAGGGACTACGAGCAGTACTTC.